The source of this TCR beta chain is a study of T cell responses to AZD1222 COVID-19 vaccine. Only in-frame clones appear in the TCRdb table, and some are missing; sequencing was by immunoSEQ multiplex PCR. Here the sample spans tens of thousands of clones, 89% being singletons. Germline V lookup: CDR1 MDHEN, CDR2 SYDVKM. Trimming shortened V by 5 bases and J by 8 bases, and 15 bases separated the two germline ends. CDR3 length: 13 amino acids. Study-level findings and limits: CD4 TCRs linked to vaccination spanned spike, dominating at 160-218 and 743-854. No day 14 peak samples; only post-peak repertoires were characterized. Recipients of two AZD1222 doses showed rising Spike-specific TCR breadth and depth.

Second-dose recipients at about 4 or about 12 weeks were treated as one pooled group. To note about this clone: Its antigen remains unidentified.

The sample consisted of peripheral blood, taken 28 days after the second AZD1222 dose. The chain recombines TRBV28 with TRBJ1-2; D possibly corresponds to TRBD1 (5 bases). This clonotype was sampled from an adult who received the AZD1222 COVID-19 vaccine. Here the CDR3 reads CASSLGGTVGYTF. CDR3 sequence (DNA): TGTGCCAGCAGTCTGGGTGGGACTGTCGGCTACACCTTC.